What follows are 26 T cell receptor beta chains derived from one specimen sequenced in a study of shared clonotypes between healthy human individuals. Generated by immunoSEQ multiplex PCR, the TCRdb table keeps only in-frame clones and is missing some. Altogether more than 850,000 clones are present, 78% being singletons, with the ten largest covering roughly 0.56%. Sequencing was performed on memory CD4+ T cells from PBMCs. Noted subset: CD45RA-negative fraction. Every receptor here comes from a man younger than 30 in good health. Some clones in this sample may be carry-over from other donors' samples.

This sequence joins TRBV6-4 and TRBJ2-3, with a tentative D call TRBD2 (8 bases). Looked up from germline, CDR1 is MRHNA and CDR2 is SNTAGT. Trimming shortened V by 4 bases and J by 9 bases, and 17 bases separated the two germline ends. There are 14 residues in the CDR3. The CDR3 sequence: CASSVATGGGTQYF. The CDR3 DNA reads TGTGCCAGCAGTGTGGCTACGGGAGGGGGCACGCAGTATTTT.

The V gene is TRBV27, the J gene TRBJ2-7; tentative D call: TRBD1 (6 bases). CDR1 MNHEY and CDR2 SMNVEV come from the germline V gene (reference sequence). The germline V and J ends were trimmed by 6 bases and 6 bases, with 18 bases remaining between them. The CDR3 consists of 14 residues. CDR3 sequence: CASSQYRDSGEQYF. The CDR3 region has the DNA TGTGCCAGCAGCCAGTACAGGGATTCGGGCGAGCAGTACTTC.

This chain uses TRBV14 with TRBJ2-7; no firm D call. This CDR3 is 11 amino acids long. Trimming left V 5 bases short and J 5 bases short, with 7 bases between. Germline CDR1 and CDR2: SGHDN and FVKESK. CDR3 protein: CASSSAHEQYF. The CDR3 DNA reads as TGTGCCAGCAGCTCGGCCCACGAGCAGTACTTC. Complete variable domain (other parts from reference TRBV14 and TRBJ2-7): EAGVTQFPSHSVIEKGQTVTLRCDPISGHDNLYWYRRVMGKEIKFLLHFVKESKQDESGMPNNRFLAERTGGTYSTLKVQPAELEDSGVYFCASSSAHEQYFGPGTRLTVT.

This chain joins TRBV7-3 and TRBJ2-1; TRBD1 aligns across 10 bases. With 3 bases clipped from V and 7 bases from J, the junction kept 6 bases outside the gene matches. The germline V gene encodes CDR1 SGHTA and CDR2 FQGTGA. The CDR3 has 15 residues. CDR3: CASSFRQGATNEQFF. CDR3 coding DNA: TGTGCCAGCAGCTTCCGACAGGGGGCTACTAATGAGCAGTTCTTC.

The CDR3 is CASSTRTTGVAFF. CDR3 nucleotide sequence: TGTGCCAGCAGCACCAGGACCACGGGGGTGGCTTTCTTT. The V call is TRBV11-2, the J call TRBJ1-1; D is possibly TRBD1 (5 bases). Germline V gene sequence: CDR1 SGHAT, CDR2 FQNNGV. The CDR3 covers 13 residues. V was cut by 5 bases and J by 11 bases, with 18 bases left in between.

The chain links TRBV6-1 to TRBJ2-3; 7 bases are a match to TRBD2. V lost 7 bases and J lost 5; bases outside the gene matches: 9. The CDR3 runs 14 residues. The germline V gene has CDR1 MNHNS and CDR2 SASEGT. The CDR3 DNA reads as TGTGCCAGCAAACTCCGACTAGCTGTAGATACGCAGTATTTT. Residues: CASKLRLAVDTQYF.

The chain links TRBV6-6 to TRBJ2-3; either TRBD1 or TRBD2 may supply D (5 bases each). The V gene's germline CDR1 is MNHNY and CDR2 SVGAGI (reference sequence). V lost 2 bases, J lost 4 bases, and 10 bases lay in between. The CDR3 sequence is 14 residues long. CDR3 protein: CASSYAQDSDTQYF. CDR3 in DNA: TGTGCCAGCAGTTACGCACAGGACTCAGATACGCAGTATTTT.

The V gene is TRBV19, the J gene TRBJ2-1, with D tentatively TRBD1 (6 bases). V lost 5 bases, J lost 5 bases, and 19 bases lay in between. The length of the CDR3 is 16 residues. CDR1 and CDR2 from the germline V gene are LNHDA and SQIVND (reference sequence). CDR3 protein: CASSPQQGIGHNEQFF. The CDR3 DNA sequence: TGTGCCAGTAGTCCCCAACAGGGCATAGGGCACAATGAGCAGTTCTTC.

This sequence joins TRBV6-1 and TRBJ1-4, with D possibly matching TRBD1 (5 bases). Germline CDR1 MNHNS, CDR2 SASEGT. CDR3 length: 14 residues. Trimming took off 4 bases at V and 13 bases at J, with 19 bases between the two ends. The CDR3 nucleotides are TGTGCCAGCAGTGCGGGGAGGGGCGGCCTGACACTGTTTTTT. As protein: CASSAGRGGLTLFF.

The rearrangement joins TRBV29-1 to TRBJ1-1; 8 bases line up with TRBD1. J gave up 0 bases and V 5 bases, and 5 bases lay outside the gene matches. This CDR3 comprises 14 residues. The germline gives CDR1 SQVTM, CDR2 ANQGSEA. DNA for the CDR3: TGCAGCGTTTGGGACAGGAGCCTGAACACTGAAGCTTTCTTT. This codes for CSVWDRSLNTEAFF. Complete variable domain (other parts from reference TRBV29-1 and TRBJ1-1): SAVISQKPSRDICQRGTSLTIQCQVDSQVTMMFWYRQQPGQSLTLIATANQGSEATYESGFVIDKFPISRPNLTFSTLTVSNMSPEDSSIYLCSVWDRSLNTEAFFGQGTRLTVV.

CDR3 residues: CASSTSGRDNEQFF. The CDR3 nucleotides are TGTGCCAGTAGTACTAGCGGGAGGGACAATGAGCAGTTCTTC. The gene calls are TRBV19 and TRBJ2-1; 12 bases map to TRBD2. J gave up 5 bases and V 4 bases, and 0 bases lay outside the gene matches. Germline-derived CDR1 and CDR2 are LNHDA and SQIVND (reference sequence). This CDR3 region has 14 residues.

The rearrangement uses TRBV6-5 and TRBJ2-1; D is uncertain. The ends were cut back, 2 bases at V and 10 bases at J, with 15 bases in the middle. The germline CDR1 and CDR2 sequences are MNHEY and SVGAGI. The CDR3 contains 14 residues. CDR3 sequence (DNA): TGTGCCAGCAGTTACGCCCCCGCCACGCCGGAGCAGTTCTTC. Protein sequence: CASSYAPATPEQFF.

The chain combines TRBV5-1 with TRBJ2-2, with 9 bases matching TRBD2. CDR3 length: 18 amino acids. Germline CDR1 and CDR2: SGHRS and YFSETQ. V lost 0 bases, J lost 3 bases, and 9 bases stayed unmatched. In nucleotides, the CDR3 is TGCGCCAGCAGCTTGGAGCCAGCGGGAGGTTTGTACACCGGGGAGCTGTTTTTT. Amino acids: CASSLEPAGGLYTGELFF.

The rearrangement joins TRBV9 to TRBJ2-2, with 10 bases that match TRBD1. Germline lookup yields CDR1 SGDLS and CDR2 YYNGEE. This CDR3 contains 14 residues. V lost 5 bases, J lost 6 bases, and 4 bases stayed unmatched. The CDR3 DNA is TGTGCCAGCAGAGGGACAGGGGACGCCGGGGAGCTGTTTTTT. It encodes CASRGTGDAGELFF.

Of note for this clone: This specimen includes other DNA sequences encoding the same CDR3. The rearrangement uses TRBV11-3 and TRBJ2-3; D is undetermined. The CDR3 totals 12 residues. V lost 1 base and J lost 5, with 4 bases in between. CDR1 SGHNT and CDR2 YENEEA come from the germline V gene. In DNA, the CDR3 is TGTGCCAGCAGCTTAGGAGGAGATACGCAGTATTTT. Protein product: CASSLGGDTQYF.

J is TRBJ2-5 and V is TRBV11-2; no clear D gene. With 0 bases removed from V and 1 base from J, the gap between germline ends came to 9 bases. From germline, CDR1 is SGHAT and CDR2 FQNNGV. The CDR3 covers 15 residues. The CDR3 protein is CASSLDRLPQETQYF. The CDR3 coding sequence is TGTGCCAGCAGCTTAGACCGTCTACCCCAAGAGACCCAGTACTTC.

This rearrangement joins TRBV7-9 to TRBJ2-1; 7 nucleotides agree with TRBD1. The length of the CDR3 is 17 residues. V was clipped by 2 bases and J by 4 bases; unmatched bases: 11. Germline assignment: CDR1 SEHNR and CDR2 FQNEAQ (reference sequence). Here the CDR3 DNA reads TGTGCCAGCAGCTTATATAGGGGGCTTCGGGTTTACAATGAGCAGTTCTTC. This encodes CASSLYRGLRVYNEQFF.

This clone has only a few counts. The CDR3 spells CASSEVTRPGLGQYF. The CDR3 region has the DNA TGTGCCAGCAGTGAAGTGACTAGACCCGGTTTGGGGCAGTATTTT. V gene TRBV6-1 combines with J gene TRBJ2-3, with D tentatively TRBD2 (6 bases). Trimming pared 1 base from V and 11 bases from J, leaving 19 bases between. This CDR3 comprises 15 residues. The germline gives CDR1 MNHNS, CDR2 SASEGT.

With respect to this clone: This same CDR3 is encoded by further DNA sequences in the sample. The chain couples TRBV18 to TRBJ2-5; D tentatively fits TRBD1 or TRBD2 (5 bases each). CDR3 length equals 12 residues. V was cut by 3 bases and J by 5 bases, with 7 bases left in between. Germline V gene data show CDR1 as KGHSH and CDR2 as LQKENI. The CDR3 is CASSPGTETQYF. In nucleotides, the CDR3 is TGTGCCAGCTCACCTGGGACCGAGACCCAGTACTTC.

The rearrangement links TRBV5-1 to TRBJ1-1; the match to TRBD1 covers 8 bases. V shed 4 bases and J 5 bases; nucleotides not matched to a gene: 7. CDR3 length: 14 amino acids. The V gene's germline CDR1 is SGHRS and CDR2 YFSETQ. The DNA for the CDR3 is TGCGCCAGCAGCCAGTGGACAGGGTCGACTGAAGCTTTCTTT. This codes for CASSQWTGSTEAFF. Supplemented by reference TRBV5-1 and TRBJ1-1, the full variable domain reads KAGVTQTPRYLIKTRGQQVTLSCSPISGHRSVSWYQQTPGQGLQFLFEYFSETQRNKGNFPGRFSGRQFSNSRSEMNVSTLELGDSALYLCASSQWTGSTEAFFGQGTRLTVV.

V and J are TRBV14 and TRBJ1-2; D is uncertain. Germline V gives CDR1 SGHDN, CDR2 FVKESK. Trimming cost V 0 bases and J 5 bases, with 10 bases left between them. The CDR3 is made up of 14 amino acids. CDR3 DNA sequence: TGTGCCAGCAGCCAAGACCGGGGTCCTTATGGCTACACCTTC. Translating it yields CASSQDRGPYGYTF.

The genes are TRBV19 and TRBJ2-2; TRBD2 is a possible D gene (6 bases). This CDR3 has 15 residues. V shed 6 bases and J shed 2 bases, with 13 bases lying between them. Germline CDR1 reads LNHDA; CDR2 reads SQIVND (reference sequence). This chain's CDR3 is CASRPTSSNTGELFF. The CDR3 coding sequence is TGTGCCAGTAGGCCCACTAGCAGTAACACCGGGGAGCTGTTTTTT.

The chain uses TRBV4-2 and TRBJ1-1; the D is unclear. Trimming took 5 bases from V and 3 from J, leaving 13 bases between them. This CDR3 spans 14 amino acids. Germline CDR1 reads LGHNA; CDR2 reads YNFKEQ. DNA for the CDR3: TGTGCCAGCAGCAAAACCCCGATCGACACTGAAGCTTTCTTT. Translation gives CASSKTPIDTEAFF.

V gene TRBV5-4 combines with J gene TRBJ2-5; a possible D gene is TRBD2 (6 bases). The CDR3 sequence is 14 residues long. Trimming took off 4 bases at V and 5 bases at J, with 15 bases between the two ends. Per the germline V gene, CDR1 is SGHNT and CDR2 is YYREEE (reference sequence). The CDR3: CASSPRRGRETQYF. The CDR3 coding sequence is TGTGCCAGCAGCCCCCGGAGGGGACGCGAGACCCAGTACTTC.

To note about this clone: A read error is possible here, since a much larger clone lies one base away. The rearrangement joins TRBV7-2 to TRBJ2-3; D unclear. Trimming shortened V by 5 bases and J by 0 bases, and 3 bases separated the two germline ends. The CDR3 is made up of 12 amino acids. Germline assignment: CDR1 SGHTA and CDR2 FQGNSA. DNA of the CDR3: TGTGCCAGCAGCATTAGCACAGATACGCAGTATTTT. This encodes CASSISTDTQYF. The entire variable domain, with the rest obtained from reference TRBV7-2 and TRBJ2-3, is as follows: GAGVSQSPSNKVTEKGKDVELRCDPISGHTALYWYRQSLGQGLEFLIYFQGNSAPDKSGLPSDRFSAERTGGSVSTLTIQRTQQEDSAVYLCASSISTDTQYFGPGTRLTVL.

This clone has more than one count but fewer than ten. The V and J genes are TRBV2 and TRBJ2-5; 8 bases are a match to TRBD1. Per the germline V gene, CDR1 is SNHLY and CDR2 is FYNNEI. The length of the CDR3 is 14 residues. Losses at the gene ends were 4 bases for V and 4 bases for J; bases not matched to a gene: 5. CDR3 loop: CASSVGTGGETQYF. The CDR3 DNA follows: TGTGCCAGCAGTGTGGGAACAGGGGGAGAGACCCAGTACTTC.